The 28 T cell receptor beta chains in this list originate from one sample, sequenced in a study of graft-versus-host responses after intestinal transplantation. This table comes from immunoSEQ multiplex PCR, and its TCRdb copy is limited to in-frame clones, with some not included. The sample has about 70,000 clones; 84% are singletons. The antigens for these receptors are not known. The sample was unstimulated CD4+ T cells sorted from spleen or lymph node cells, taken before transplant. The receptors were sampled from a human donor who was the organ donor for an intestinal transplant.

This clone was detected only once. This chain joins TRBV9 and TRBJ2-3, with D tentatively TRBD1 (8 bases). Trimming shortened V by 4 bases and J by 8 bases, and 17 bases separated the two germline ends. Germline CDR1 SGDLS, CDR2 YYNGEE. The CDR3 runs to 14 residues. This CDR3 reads CASSTTGGVGTQYF. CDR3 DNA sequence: TGTGCCAGCAGCACAACAGGGGGGGTGGGTACGCAGTATTTT. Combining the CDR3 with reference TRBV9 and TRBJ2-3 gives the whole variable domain DSGVTQTPKHLITATGQRVTLRCSPRSGDLSVYWYQQSLDQGLQFLIQYYNGEERAKGNILERFSAQQFPDLHSELNLSSLELGDSALYFCASSTTGGVGTQYFGPGTRLTVL.

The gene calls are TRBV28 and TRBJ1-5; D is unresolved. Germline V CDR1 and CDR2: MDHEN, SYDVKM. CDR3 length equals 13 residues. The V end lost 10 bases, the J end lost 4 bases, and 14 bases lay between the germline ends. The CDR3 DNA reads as TGTGCCACCACGCGATTAGCAAATCAGCCCCAGCATTTT. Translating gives CATTRLANQPQHF.

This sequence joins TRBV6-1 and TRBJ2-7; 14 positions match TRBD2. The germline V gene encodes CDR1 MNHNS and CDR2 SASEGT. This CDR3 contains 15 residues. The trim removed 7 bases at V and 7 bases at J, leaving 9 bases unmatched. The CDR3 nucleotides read TGTGCCAGCATGGAAAGACTAGCGGGGGGGAGAGAGCAGTACGTC. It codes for CASMERLAGGREQYV.

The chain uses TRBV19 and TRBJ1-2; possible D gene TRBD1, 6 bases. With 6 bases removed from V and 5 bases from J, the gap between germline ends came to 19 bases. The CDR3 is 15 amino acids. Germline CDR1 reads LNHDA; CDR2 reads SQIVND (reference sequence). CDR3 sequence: CASRESYRVQYGYTF. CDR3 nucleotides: TGTGCCAGTAGAGAGAGCTACAGGGTTCAATATGGCTACACCTTC.

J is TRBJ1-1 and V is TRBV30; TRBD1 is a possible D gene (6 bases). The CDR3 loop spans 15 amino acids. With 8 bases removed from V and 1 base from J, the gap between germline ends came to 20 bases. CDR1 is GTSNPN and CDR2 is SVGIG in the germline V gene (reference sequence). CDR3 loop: CARTTGSLTNTEAFF. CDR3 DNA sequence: TGTGCCCGAACTACAGGGTCCCTGACGAACACTGAAGCTTTCTTT.

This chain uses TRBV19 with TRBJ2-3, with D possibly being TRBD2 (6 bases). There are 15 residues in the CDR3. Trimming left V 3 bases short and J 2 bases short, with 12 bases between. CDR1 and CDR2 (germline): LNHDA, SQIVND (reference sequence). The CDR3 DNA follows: TGTGCCAGTAGTATCAAAGCGGGCCTCACAGATACGCAGTATTTT. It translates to CASSIKAGLTDTQYF. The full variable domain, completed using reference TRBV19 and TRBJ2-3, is DGGITQSPKYLFRKEGQNVTLSCEQNLNHDAMYWYRQDPGQGLRLIYYSQIVNDFQKGDIAEGYSVSREKKESFPLTVTSAQKNPTAFYLCASSIKAGLTDTQYFGPGTRLTVL.

The CDR3 bases are TGCGCCAGCAGCCAAGATCTACTAGCCCCAGATACGCAGTATTTT. Its translation: CASSQDLLAPDTQYF. This sequence joins TRBV4-3 and TRBJ2-3, with D tentatively TRBD2 (6 bases). Germline assignment: CDR1 LGHNA and CDR2 YSLEER. V was shortened by 0 bases and J by 4 bases, with 11 bases between the two germline ends. This CDR3 contains 15 residues.

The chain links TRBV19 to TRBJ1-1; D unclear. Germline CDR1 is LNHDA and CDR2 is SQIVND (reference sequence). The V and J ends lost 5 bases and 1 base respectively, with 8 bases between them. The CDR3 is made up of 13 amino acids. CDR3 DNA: TGTGCCAGTAGTGGGCTCAGGAACACTGAAGCTTTCTTT. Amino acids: CASSGLRNTEAFF.

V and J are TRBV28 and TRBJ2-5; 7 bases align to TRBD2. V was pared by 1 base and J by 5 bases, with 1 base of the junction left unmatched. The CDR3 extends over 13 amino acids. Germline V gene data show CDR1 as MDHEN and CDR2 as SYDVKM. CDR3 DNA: TGTGCCAGCAGTTTATCCGGGGGGGAGACCCAGTACTTC. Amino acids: CASSLSGGETQYF.

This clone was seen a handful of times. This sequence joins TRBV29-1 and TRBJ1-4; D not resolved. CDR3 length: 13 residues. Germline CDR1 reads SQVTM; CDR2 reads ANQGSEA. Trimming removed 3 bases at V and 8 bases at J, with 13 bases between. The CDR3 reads CSVEPGAGEKLFF. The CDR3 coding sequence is TGCAGCGTTGAGCCAGGTGCGGGAGAAAAACTGTTTTTT.

This CDR3 is CASRGQGMNTEAFF. CDR3 sequence (DNA): TGTGCCAGCCGGGGACAGGGAATGAACACTGAAGCTTTCTTT. The gene calls are TRBV6-5 and TRBJ1-1, with TRBD1 identical over 9 bases. The CDR3 consists of 14 residues. Germline CDR1 is MNHEY and CDR2 is SVGAGI. Trimming removed 8 bases from V and 0 bases from J; junction bases left unmatched: 4.

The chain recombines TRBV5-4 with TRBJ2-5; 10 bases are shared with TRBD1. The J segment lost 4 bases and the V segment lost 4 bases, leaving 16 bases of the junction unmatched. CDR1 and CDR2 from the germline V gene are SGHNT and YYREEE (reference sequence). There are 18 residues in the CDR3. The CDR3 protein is CASSPRPPGQGSGETQYF. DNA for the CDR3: TGTGCCAGCAGCCCAAGACCCCCGGGACAGGGGAGTGGAGAGACCCAGTACTTC.

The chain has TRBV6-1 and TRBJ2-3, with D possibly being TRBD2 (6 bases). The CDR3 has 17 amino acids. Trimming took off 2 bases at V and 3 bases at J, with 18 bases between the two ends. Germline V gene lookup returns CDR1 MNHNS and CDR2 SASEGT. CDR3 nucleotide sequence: TGTGCCAGCAGTGAAAGGGCCCACGGGGGTCGAACAGATACGCAGTATTTT. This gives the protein CASSERAHGGRTDTQYF.

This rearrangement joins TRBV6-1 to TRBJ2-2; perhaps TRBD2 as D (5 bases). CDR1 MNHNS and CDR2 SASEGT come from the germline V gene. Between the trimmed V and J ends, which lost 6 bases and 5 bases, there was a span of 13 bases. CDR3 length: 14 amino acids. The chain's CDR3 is CASRSGTNTGELFF. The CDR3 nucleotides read TGTGCCAGCAGATCGGGAACAAATACCGGGGAGCTGTTTTTT.

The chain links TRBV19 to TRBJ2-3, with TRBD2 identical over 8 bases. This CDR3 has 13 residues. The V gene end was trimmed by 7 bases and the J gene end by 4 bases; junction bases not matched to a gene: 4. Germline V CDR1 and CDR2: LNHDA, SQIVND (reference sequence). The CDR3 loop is CASTPGLADTQYF. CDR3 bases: TGTGCCAGTACACCGGGACTAGCAGATACGCAGTATTTT.

The CDR3 DNA is TGTGCCAGCAGTCGTTCAGATACGCAGTATTTT. Residues: CASSRSDTQYF. V usage is TRBV5-4 and J usage is TRBJ2-3, with no clear D. The CDR3 has 11 residues. Germline values: CDR1 SGHNT, CDR2 YYREEE (reference sequence). Trimming left V 5 bases short and J 4 bases short, with 5 bases between.

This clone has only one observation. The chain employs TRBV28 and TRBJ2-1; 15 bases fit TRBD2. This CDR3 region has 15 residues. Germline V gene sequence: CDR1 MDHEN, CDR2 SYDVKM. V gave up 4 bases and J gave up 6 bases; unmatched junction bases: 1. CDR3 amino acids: CASSWTSGGVNEQFF. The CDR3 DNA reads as TGTGCCAGCAGTTGGACTAGCGGGGGGGTCAATGAGCAGTTCTTC. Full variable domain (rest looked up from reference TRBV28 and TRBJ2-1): DVKVTQSSRYLVKRTGEKVFLECVQDMDHENMFWYRQDPGLGLRLIYFSYDVKMKEKGDIPEGYSVSREKKERFSLILESASTNQTSMYLCASSWTSGGVNEQFFGPGTRLTVL.

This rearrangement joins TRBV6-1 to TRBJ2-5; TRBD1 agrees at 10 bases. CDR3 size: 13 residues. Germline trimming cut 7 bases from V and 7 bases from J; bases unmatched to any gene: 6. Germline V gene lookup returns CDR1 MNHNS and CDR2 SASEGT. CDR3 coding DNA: TGTGCCAGCACTAGGGACAGGGGCGGGACCCAGTACTTC. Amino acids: CASTRDRGGTQYF.

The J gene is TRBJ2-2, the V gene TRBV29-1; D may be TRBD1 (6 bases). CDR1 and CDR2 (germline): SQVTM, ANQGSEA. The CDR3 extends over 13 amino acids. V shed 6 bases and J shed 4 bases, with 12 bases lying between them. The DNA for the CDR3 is TGCAGCGTCGCTGGACAGACCACCGGGGAGCTGTTTTTT. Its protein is CSVAGQTTGELFF.

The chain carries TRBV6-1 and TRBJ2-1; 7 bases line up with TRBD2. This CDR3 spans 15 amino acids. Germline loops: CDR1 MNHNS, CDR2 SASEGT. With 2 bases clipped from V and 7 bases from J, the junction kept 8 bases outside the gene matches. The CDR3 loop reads CASSERGRDWNEQFF. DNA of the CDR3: TGTGCCAGCAGTGAACGGGGGAGGGACTGGAATGAGCAGTTCTTC.

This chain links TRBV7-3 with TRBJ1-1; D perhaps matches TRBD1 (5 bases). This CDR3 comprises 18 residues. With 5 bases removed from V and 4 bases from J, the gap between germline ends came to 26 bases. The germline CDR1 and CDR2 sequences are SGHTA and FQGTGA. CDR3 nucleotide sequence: TGTGCCAGCAGCCCGCGCCTCATTCCGCTTGGACAAAGCACTGAAGCTTTCTTT. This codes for CASSPRLIPLGQSTEAFF.

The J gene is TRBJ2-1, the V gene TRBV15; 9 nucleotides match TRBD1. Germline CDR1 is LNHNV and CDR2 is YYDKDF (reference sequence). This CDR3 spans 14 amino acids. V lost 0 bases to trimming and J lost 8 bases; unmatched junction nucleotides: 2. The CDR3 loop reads CATSRETGGYEQFF. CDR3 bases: TGTGCCACCAGCAGAGAGACAGGGGGTTATGAGCAGTTCTTC.

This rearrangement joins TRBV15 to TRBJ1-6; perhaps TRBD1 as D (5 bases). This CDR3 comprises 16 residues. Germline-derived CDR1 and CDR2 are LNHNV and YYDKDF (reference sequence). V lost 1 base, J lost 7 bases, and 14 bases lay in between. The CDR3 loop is CATSRAAGVVNSPLHF. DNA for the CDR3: TGTGCCACCAGCAGAGCGGCGGGGGTAGTGAATTCACCCCTCCACTTT.

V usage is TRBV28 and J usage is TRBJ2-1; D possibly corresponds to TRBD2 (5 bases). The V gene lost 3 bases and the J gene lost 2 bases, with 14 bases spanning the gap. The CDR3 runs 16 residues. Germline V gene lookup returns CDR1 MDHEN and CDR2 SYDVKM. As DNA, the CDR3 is TGTGCCAGCAGTTTCCTCGCAGGACTGACCTACAATGAGCAGTTCTTC. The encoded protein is CASSFLAGLTYNEQFF.

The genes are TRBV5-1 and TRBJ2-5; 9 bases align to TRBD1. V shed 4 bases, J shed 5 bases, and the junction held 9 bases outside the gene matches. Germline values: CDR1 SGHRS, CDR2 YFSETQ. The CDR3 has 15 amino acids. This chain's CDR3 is CASSPQGGQGETQYF. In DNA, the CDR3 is TGCGCCAGCAGCCCGCAGGGAGGACAGGGGGAGACCCAGTACTTC.

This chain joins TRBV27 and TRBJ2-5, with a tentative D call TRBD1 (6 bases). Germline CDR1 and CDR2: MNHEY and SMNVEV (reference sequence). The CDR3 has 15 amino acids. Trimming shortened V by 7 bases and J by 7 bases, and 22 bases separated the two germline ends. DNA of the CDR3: TGTGCCAGCACCCCCTTCGGATCCAGGACAGCGACCCAGTACTTC. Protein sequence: CASTPFGSRTATQYF.

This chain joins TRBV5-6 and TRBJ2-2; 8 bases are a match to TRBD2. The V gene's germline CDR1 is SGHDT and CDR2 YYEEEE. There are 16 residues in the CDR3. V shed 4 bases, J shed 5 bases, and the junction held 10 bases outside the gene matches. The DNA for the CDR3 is TGTGCCAGCAGCGGATTTAGCGGGGTCGGAACCGGGGAGCTGTTTTTT. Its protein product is CASSGFSGVGTGELFF.

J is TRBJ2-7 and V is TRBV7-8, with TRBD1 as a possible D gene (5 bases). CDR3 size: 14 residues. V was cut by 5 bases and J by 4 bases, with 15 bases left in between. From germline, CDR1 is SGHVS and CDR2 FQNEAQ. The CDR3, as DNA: TGTGCCAGCAGCCTAGAGGCAGGGCTGTACGAGCAGTACGTC. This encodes CASSLEAGLYEQYV.